This T cell receptor beta chain was captured by sequencing in a study of blood T cell repertoires in COVID-19. Looked up from germline, CDR1 is KGHSH and CDR2 is LQKENI. The CDR3 contains 16 residues. The V gene end was trimmed by 5 bases and the J gene end by 4 bases; junction bases not matched to a gene: 10. Original processing methods: For nucleated cells, counts were estimated from reference gene primer amplification. Profiled with immunoSEQ multiplex PCR; TCRdb holds only in-frame clones, not every one. V and J calls and clone size come straight from that table; D and trimming were deduced from the DNA. The sample carries roughly 21,000 clones, about 89% recorded once.

The source material was peripheral blood. This sequence originates from a man aged 65 to 79 with active COVID-19. The chain couples TRBV18 to TRBJ2-3; TRBD1 agrees at 9 bases. The CDR3 spells CASSGTGTGTADTQYF. The DNA for the CDR3 is TGTGCCAGCTCAGGGACCGGGACAGGGACGGCAGATACGCAGTATTTT.